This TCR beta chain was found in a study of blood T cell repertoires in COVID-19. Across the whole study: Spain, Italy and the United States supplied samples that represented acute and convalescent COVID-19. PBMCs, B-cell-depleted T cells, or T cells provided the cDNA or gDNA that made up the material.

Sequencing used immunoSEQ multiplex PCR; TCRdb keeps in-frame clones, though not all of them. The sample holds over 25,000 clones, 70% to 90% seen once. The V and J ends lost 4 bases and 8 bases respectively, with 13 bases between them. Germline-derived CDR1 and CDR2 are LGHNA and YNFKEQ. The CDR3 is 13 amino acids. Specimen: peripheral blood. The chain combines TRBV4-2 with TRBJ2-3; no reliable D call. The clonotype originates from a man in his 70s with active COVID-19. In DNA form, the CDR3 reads TGTGCCAGCAGCCCGCAGCTGCCAGGTACGCAGTATTTT. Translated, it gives CASSPQLPGTQYF.